This T cell receptor beta chain was sequenced for a study of regulatory T cells in long-lasting Graves disease. As for the study in general: The study counted Graves' disease as persistent given over 5 years of antithyroid drugs and positive TSH receptor antibodies.

There are a few counts of this clonotype. CDR3 length equals 15 residues. V was pared by 0 bases and J by 3 bases, with 9 bases between. CDR1 is LNHDA, CDR2 SQIVND, per germline (reference sequence). Time point described: persistent/refractory GD, antithyroid drugs over 5 years with positive TRAb. Generation of the TCR library employed RNA extracted from PBMCs. Graves' disease diagnosis relied on American Thyroid Association guidelines. Library construction for TCR beta used iRepertoire HTBI primers and Arm-PCR of CDR3 regions. TCRdb recomputed calls from the multiplex PCR reads with MiXCR, one row per CDR3 protein. Among a few hundred thousand distinct CDR3 sequences, around 23% were seen once, and the ten largest hold less than 30%.

The rearrangement joins TRBV19 to TRBJ1-5; D gene ambiguous. The source material was peripheral blood mononuclear cells (PBMCs), sampled when the disease was refractory, from a patient treated with antithyroid drugs. The receptor's source is a woman in her 40s with Graves disease. The CDR3 nucleotides are TGTGCCAGTAGTATAGAGAGACGGATCAATCAGCCCCAGCATTTT. Its protein product is CASSIERRINQPQHF.